This T cell receptor beta chain was identified in a study of T cell repertoires in cytomegalovirus infection. Germline-derived CDR1 and CDR2 are MDHEN and SYDVKM. Trimming took off 10 bases at V and 4 bases at J, with 11 bases between the two ends. This CDR3 spans 12 amino acids. TCRdb itself ran the reads through MiXCR, one entry per CDR3 protein. The table shows around 300,000 distinct CDR3 sequences, with roughly 9.5% occurring only once. In this sample, this clonotype turned up a few times. The antigen remains undetermined. General study points: The cumulative frequency of public TCR beta families distinguished individuals who carried CMV together with the relevant HLA. CMV-specific HLA-C-restricted TCR beta clonotypes dominated the ex vivo response.

The clonotype was recovered from a human donor in good health (CMV status not recorded). Some clones in this sample may be carry-over from other donors' samples. This chain uses TRBV28 with TRBJ1-5; D possibly corresponds to TRBD1 (5 bases). The sequencing sample was made of PBMCs. The CDR3 DNA is TGTGCCATCGTGGGGGGAAATCAGCCCCAGCATTTT. Residues: CAIVGGNQPQHF. Using reference TRBV28 and TRBJ1-5 for the parts outside the CDR3, the full variable domain is DVKVTQSSRYLVKRTGEKVFLECVQDMDHENMFWYRQDPGLGLRLIYFSYDVKMKEKGDIPEGYSVSREKKERFSLILESASTNQTSMYLCAIVGGNQPQHFGDGTRLSIL.